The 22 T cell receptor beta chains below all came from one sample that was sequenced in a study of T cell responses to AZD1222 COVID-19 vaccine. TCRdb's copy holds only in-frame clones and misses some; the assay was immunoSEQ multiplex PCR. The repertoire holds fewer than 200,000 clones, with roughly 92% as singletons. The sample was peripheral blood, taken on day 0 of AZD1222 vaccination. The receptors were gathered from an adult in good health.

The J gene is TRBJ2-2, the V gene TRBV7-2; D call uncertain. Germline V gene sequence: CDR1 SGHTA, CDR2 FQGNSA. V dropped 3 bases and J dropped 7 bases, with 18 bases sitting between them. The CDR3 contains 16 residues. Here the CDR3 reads CASSFSLGIHSGELFF. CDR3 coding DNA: TGTGCCAGCAGCTTTTCGCTAGGCATCCATAGCGGGGAGCTGTTTTTT.

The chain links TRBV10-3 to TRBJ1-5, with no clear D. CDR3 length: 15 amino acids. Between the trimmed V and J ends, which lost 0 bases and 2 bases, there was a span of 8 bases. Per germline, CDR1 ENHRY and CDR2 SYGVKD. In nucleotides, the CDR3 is TGTGCCATCAGTGAGTCCCGGGGAGGCAATCAGCCCCAGCATTTT. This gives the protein CAISESRGGNQPQHF.

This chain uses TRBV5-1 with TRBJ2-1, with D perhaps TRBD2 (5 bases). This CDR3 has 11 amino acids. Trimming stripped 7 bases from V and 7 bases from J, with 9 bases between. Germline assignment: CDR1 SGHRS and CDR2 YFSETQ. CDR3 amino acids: CASGSGNEQFF. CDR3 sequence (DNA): TGCGCCAGCGGGAGTGGGAATGAGCAGTTCTTC.

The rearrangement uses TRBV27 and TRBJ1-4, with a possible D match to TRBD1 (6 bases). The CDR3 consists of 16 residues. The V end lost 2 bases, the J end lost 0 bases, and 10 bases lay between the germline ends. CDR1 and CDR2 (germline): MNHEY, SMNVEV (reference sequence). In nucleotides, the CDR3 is TGTGCCAGCAGTTTAGAACACAGGGCAACTAATGAAAAACTGTTTTTT. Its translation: CASSLEHRATNEKLFF. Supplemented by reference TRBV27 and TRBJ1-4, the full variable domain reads EAQVTQNPRYLITVTGKKLTVTCSQNMNHEYMSWYRQDPGLGLRQIYYSMNVEVTDKGDVPEGYKVSRKEKRNFPLILESPSPNQTSLYFCASSLEHRATNEKLFFGSGTQLSVL.

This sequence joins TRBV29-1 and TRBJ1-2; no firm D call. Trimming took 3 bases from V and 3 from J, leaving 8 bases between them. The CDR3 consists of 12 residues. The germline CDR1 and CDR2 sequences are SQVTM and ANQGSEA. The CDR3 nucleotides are TGCAGCGTTGAGGACGGATACTATGGCTACACCTTC. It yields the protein CSVEDGYYGYTF.

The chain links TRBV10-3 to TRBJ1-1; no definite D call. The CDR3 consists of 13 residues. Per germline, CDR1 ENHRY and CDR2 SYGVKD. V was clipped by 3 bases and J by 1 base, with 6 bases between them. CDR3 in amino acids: CAISESPNTEAFF. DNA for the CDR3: TGTGCCATCAGTGAAAGCCCGAACACTGAAGCTTTCTTT.

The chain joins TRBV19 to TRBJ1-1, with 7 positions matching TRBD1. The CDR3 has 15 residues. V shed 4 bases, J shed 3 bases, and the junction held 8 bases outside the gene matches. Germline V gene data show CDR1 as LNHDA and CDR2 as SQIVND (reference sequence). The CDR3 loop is CASSTQGGGYTEAFF. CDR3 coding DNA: TGTGCCAGTAGTACCCAGGGGGGTGGGTACACTGAAGCTTTCTTT.

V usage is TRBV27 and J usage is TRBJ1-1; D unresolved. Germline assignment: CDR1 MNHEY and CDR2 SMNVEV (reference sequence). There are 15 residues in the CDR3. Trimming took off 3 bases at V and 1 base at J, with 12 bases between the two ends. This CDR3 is CASSLGGFGNTEAFF. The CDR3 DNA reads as TGTGCCAGCAGTTTGGGCGGATTTGGGAACACTGAAGCTTTCTTT.

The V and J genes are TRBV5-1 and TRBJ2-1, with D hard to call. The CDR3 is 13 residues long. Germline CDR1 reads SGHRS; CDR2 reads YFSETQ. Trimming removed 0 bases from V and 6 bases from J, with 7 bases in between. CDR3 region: CASSLVRLNEQFF. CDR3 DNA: TGCGCCAGCAGCTTGGTCCGCCTCAATGAGCAGTTCTTC. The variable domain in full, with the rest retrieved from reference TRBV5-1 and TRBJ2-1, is KAGVTQTPRYLIKTRGQQVTLSCSPISGHRSVSWYQQTPGQGLQFLFEYFSETQRNKGNFPGRFSGRQFSNSRSEMNVSTLELGDSALYLCASSLVRLNEQFFGPGTRLTVL.

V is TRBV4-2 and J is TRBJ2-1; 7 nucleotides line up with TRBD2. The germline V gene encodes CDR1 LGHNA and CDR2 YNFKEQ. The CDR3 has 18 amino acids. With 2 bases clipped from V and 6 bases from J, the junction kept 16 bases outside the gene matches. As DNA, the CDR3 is TGTGCCAGCAGCCAACCGCCTGAGGGTCTAGCGGAACTCAATGAGCAGTTCTTC. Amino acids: CASSQPPEGLAELNEQFF.

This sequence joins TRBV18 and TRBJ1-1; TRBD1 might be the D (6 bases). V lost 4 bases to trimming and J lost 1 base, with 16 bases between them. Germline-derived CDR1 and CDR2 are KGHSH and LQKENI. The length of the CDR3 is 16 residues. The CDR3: CASSQRERGRNTEAFF. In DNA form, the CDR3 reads TGTGCCAGCTCACAAAGGGAGCGGGGGCGGAACACTGAAGCTTTCTTT.

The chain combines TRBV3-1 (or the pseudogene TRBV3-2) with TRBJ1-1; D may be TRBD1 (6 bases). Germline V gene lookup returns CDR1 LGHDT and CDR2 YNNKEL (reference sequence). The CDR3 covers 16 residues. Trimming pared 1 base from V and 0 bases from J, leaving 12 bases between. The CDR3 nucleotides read TGTGCCAGCAGCCAAGTAACAGGGAGACTGAACACTGAAGCTTTCTTT. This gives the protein CASSQVTGRLNTEAFF.

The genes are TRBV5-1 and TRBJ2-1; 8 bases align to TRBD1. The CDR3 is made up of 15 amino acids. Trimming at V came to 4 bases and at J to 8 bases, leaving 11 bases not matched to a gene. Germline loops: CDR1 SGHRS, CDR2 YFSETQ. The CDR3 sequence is CASSRSASGGDEQFF. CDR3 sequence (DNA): TGCGCCAGCAGCAGAAGTGCGTCAGGGGGCGATGAGCAGTTCTTC.

The CDR3 nucleotides read TGTGCCAGCAGCTCAGAGGGGAGATTAAGGAGCTCCTACGAGCAGTACTTC. Translating it yields CASSSEGRLRSSYEQYF. The gene calls are TRBV7-2 and TRBJ2-7; D is perhaps TRBD1 or TRBD2 (5 bases each). The CDR3 sequence is 17 residues long. The ends were cut back, 4 bases at V and 0 bases at J, with 19 bases in the middle. Per germline, CDR1 SGHTA and CDR2 FQGNSA.

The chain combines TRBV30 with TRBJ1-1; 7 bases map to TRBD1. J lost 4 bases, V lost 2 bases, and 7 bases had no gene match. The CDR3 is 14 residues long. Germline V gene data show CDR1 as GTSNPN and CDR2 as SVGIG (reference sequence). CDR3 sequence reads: CAWSTQGIGTEAFF. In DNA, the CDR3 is TGTGCCTGGAGTACACAGGGGATTGGCACTGAAGCTTTCTTT.

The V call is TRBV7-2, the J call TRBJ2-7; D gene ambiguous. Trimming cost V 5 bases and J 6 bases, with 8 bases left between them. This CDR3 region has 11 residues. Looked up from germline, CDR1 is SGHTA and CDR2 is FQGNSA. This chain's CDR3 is CASSPEREQYF. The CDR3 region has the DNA TGTGCCAGCAGCCCAGAGCGCGAGCAGTACTTC.

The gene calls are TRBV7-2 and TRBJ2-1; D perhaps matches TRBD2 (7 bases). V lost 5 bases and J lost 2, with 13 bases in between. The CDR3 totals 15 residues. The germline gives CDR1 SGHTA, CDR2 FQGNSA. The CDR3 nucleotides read TGTGCCAGCAGCGGCGGGGAGGGGGCCTACAATGAGCAGTTCTTC. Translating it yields CASSGGEGAYNEQFF.

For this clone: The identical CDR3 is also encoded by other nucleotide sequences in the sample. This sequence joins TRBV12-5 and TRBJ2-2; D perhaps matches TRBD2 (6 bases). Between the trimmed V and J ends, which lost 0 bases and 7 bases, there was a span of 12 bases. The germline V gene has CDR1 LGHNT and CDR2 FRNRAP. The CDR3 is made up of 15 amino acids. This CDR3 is CASGLVPNGGGELFF. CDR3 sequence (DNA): TGTGCTAGTGGTTTGGTACCTAACGGGGGCGGGGAGCTGTTTTTT.

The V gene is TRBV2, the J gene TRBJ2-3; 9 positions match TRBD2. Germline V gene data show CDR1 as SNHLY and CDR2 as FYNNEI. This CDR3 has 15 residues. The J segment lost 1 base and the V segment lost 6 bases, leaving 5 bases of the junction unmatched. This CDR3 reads CASRRVAGGTDTQYF. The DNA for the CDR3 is TGTGCCAGCAGACGGGTAGCGGGAGGCACAGATACGCAGTATTTT.

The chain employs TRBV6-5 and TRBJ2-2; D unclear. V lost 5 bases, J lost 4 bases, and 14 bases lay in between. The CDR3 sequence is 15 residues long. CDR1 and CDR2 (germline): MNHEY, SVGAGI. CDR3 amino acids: CASSIWVDGTGELFF. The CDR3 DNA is TGTGCCAGCAGTATCTGGGTAGATGGCACCGGGGAGCTGTTTTTT.

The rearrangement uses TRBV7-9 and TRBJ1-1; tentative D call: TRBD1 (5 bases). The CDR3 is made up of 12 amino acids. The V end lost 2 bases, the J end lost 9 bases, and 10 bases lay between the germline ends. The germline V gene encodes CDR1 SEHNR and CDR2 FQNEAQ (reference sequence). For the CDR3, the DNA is TGTGCCAGCAGCTTATCTTCGGGACAAGCTTTCTTT. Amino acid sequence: CASSLSSGQAFF.

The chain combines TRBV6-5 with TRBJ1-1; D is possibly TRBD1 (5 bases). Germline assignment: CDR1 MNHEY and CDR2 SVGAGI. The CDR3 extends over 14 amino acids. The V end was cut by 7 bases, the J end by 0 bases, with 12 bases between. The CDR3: CASTNRKLNTEAFF. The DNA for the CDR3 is TGTGCCAGCACTAACAGGAAATTGAACACTGAAGCTTTCTTT.